This entry is about one T cell receptor (beta chain). CDR1 and CDR2 (germline): SGHKS, YYEKEE (reference sequence). V lost 3 bases to trimming and J lost 6 bases, with 15 bases between them. The CDR3 covers 14 residues. The data originate from a study of T cell changes during pregnancy in multiple sclerosis. Some clones are missing from TCRdb's copy, which holds only in-frame ones; the method was immunoSEQ multiplex PCR. This repertoire shows some 41,000 clones, around 93% found once; its top ten account for approximately 0.46%. The sequence was obtained from a female donor in good health, enrolled as a control in a pregnancy study. The material was CD4+ T cells from peripheral blood mononuclear cells, obtained in the third trimester of pregnancy. The V gene is TRBV5-5, the J gene TRBJ1-2; D is uncertain. The CDR3 loop is CASSSVGVGNGYTF. The CDR3 DNA is TGTGCCAGCAGCTCGGTCGGGGTCGGAAATGGCTACACCTTC.